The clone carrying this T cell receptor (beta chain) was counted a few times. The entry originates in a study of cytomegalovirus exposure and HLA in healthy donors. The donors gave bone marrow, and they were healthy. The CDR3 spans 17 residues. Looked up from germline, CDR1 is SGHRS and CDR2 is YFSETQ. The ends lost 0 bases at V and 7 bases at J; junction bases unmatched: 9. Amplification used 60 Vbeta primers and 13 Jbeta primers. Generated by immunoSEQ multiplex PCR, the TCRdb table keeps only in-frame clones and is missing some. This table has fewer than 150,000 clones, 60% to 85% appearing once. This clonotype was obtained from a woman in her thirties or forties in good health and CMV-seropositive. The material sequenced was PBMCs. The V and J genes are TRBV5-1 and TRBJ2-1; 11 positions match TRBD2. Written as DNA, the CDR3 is TGCGCCAGCAGCTTGGGAAATAGCGGGGGGGGTCTTAATGAGCAGTTCTTC. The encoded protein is CASSLGNSGGGLNEQFF.